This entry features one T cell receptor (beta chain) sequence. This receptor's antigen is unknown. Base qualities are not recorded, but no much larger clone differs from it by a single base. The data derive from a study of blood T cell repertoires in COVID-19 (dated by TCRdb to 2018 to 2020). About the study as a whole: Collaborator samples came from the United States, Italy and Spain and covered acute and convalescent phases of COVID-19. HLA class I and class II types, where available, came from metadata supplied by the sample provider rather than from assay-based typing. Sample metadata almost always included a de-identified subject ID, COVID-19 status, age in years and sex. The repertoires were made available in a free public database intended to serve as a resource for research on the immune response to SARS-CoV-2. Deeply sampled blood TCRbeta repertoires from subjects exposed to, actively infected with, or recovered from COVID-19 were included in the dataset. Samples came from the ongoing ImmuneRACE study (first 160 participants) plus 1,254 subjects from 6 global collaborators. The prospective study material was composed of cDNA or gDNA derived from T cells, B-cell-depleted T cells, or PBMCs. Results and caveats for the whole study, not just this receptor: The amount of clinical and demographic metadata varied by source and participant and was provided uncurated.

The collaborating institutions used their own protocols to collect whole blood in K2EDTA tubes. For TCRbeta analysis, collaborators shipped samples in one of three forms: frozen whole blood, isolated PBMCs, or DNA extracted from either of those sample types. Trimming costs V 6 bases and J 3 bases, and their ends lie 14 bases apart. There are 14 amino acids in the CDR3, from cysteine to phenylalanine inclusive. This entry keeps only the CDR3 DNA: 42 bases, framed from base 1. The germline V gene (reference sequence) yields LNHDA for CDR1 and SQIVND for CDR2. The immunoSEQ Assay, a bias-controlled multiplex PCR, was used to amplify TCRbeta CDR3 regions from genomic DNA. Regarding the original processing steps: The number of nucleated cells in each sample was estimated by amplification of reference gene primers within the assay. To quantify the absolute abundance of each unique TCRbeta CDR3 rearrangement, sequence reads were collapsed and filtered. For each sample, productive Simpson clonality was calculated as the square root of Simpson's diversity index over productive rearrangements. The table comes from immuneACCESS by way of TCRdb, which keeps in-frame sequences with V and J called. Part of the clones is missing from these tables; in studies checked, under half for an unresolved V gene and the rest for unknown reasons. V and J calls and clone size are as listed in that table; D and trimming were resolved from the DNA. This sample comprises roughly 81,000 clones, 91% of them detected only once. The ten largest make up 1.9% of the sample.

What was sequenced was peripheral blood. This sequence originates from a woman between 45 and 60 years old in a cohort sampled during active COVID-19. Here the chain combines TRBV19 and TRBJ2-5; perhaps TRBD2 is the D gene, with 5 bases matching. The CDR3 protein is CASRVRAREETQYF. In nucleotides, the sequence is TGTGCCAGTAGGGTGAGGGCCCGGGAAGAGACCCAGTACTTC.